The 11 T cell receptor beta chains below all came from one sample that was sequenced in a study of graft-versus-host responses after intestinal transplantation. These receptors are not linked to any known antigen. Clones were sequenced by immunoSEQ multiplex PCR, and TCRdb holds only the in-frame ones, with some missing. This sample has 84,000 or so clones, with roughly 92% found just once. Sequences were derived from unstimulated CD4+ T cells sorted from spleen or lymph node cells, sampled before intestinal transplant. All receptors come from a human donor who received an intestinal transplant.

The rearrangement uses TRBV2 and TRBJ1-2; 9 bases line up with TRBD1. The J segment lost 8 bases and the V segment lost 7 bases, leaving 8 bases of the junction unmatched. Looked up from germline, CDR1 is SNHLY and CDR2 is FYNNEI. CDR3 length: 13 amino acids. In nucleotides, the CDR3 is TGTGCCAGCAATCGGGGACAGGGCGGCGGCTACACCTTC. Translating it yields CASNRGQGGGYTF.

The chain couples TRBV27 to TRBJ2-3; perhaps D is TRBD1 or TRBD2 (5 bases each). The CDR3 length is 18 residues. CDR1 MNHEY and CDR2 SMNVEV come from the germline V gene (reference sequence). V was pared by 7 bases and J by 1 base, with 24 bases between. CDR3 in DNA: TGTGCCAGCACCTCGTCTTCCGGGACCCAATGGGGCACAGATACGCAGTATTTT. Amino acids: CASTSSSGTQWGTDTQYF.

J is TRBJ1-4 and V is TRBV9; D remains ambiguous. This CDR3 comprises 14 residues. Germline V CDR1 and CDR2: SGDLS, YYNGEE. V lost 0 bases to trimming and J lost 6 bases, with 9 bases between them. CDR3 loop: CASSVGDSYEKLFF. Here the CDR3 DNA reads TGTGCCAGCAGCGTAGGAGACTCTTATGAAAAACTGTTTTTT.

The chain couples TRBV5-5 to TRBJ1-1; possibly TRBD1 for D (5 bases). This CDR3 region has 16 residues. Germline assignment: CDR1 SGHKS and CDR2 YYEKEE (reference sequence). V was trimmed by 0 bases and J by 1 base, leaving 13 bases between them. DNA for the CDR3: TGTGCCAGCAGCTTGGTCGAGGGGCTGAAGAACACTGAAGCTTTCTTT. Translation gives CASSLVEGLKNTEAFF.

In its sample, this clone was seen once. The chain recombines TRBV6-1 with TRBJ1-1; D might be TRBD1 (6 bases). V was cut by 4 bases and J by 4 bases, with 13 bases left in between. Per the germline V gene, CDR1 is MNHNS and CDR2 is SASEGT. CDR3 length: 14 residues. The CDR3 protein is CASSVQGGVTEAFF. CDR3 coding DNA: TGTGCCAGCAGTGTACAGGGTGGGGTCACTGAAGCTTTCTTT.

The V gene is TRBV5-1, the J gene TRBJ2-5, with D perhaps TRBD2 (5 bases). The length of the CDR3 is 14 residues. Looked up from germline, CDR1 is SGHRS and CDR2 is YFSETQ. The V and J ends lost 0 bases and 0 bases respectively, with 6 bases between them. DNA for the CDR3: TGCGCCAGCAGCTTGGGGACTCACCAAGAGACCCAGTACTTC. Protein product: CASSLGTHQETQYF.

The V call is TRBV7-9, the J call TRBJ2-3; TRBD2 matches 11 bases. The germline gives CDR1 SEHNR, CDR2 FQNEAQ (reference sequence). The CDR3 has 17 amino acids. V lost 4 bases, J lost 2 bases, and 8 bases stayed unmatched. This CDR3 reads CASSSGGLAASTDTQYF. The CDR3 DNA sequence: TGTGCCAGCAGCTCCGGGGGACTAGCGGCCTCCACAGATACGCAGTATTTT.

The genes are TRBV23-1 and TRBJ2-5; TRBD2 matches at 13 bases. TRBV23-1 is known as an ORF, though its function is uncertain. There are 19 residues in the CDR3. Unmatched junction bases numbered 14, after V lost 2 bases and J lost 5 bases. CDR3 region: CASSQPVTTSGRVSETQYF. The CDR3 DNA follows: TGCGCCAGCAGTCAACCGGTAACCACTAGCGGGAGGGTCTCTGAGACCCAGTACTTC.

V gene TRBV6-6 combines with J gene TRBJ1-1, with D possibly matching TRBD1 (5 bases). Germline CDR1 reads MNHNY; CDR2 reads SVGAGI (reference sequence). Trimming pared 2 bases from V and 6 bases from J, leaving 13 bases between. CDR3 length: 14 amino acids. For the CDR3, the DNA is TGTGCCAGCAGTTACCCTTCAACGGGGGCTGAAGCTTTCTTT. It encodes CASSYPSTGAEAFF.

The chain joins TRBV5-6 to TRBJ1-2; the D gene is possibly TRBD1 (5 bases). Trimming cost V 0 bases and J 7 bases, with 16 bases left between them. The CDR3 extends over 15 amino acids. CDR1 SGHDT and CDR2 YYEEEE come from the germline V gene. The CDR3 DNA is TGTGCCAGCAGCTTGGTGGGGTTCAGGGTGCGTGGCTACACCTTC. Its translation: CASSLVGFRVRGYTF. Combining the CDR3 with reference TRBV5-6 and TRBJ1-2 gives the whole variable domain DAGVTQSPTHLIKTRGQQVTLRCSPKSGHDTVSWYQQALGQGPQFIFQYYEEEERQRGNFPDRFSGHQFPNYSSELNVNALLLGDSALYLCASSLVGFRVRGYTFGSGTRLTVV.

The chain is built from TRBV27 and TRBJ2-3; the match to TRBD1 covers 10 bases. Germline-derived CDR1 and CDR2 are MNHEY and SMNVEV (reference sequence). The CDR3 extends over 16 amino acids. The V segment lost 7 bases and the J segment 3 bases; nucleotides outside the gene matches: 10. CDR3 sequence reads: CASNNGGQGWTDTQYF. Written as DNA, the CDR3 is TGTGCCAGCAACAATGGGGGACAGGGGTGGACAGATACGCAGTATTTT.